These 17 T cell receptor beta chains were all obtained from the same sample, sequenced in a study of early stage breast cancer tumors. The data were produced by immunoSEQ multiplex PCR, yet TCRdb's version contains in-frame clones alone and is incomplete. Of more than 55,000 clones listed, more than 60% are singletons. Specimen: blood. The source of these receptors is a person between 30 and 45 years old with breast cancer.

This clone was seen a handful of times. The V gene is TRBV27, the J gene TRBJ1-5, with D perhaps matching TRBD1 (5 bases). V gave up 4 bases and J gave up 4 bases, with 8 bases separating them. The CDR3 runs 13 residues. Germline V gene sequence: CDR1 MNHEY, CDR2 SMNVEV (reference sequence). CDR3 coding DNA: TGTGCCAGCAGTTACGACAGTAATCAGCCCCAGCATTTT. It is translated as CASSYDSNQPQHF.

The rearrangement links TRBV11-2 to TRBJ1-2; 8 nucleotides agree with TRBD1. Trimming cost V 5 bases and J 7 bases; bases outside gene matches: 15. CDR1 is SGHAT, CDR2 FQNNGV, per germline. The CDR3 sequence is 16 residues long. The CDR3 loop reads CASSPGDLDRVFGYTF. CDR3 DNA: TGTGCCAGCAGCCCGGGAGATTTGGACAGGGTCTTTGGCTACACCTTC.

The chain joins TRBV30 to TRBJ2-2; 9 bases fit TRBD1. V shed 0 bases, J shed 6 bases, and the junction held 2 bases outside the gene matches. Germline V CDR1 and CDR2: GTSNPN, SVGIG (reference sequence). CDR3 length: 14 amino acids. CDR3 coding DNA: TGTGCCTGGAGTGTACAGGGGGCGGCCGGGGAGCTGTTTTTT. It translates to CAWSVQGAAGELFF.

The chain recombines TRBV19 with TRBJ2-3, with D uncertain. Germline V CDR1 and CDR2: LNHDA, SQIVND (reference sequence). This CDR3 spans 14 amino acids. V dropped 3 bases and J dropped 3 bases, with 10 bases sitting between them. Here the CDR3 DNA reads TGTGCCAGTAGTATGGCTGGGGTTACAGATACGCAGTATTTT. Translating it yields CASSMAGVTDTQYF.

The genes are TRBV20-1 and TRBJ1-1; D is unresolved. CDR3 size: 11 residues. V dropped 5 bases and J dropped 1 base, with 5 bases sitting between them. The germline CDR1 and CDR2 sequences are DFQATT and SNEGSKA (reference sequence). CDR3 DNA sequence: TGCAGTGCTGCCCCGAACACTGAAGCTTTCTTT. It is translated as CSAAPNTEAFF.

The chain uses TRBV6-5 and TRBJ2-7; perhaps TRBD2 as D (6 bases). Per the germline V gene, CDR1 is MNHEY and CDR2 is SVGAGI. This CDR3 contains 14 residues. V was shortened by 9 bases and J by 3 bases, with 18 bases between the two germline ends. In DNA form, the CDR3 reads TGTGCCAGTTCAATCGGGGGTGCTGGCTACGAGCAGTACTTC. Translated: CASSIGGAGYEQYF.

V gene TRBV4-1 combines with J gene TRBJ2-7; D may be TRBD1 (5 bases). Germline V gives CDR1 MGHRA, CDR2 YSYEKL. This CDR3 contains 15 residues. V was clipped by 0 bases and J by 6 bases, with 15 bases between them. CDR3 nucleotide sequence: TGCGCCAGCAGCCAAGAAGGGGTTTCGGCCTTCGAGCAGTACTTC. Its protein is CASSQEGVSAFEQYF.

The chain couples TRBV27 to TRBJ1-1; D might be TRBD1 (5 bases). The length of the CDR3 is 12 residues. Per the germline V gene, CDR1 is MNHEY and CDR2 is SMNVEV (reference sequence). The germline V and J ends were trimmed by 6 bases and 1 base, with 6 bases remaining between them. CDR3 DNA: TGTGCCAGCAGGGGGACGAACACTGAAGCTTTCTTT. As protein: CASRGTNTEAFF.

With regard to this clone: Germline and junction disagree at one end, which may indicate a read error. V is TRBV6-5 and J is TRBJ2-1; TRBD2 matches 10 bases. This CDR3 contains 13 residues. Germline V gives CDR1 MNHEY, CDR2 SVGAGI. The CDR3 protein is CGTSASGSWEQFF. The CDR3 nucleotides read TGCGGTACGTCGGCTAGCGGGAGCTGGGAGCAGTTCTTC.

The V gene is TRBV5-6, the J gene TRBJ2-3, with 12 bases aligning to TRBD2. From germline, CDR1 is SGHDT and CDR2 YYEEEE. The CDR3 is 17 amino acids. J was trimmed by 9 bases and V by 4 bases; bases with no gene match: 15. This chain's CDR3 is CASSARLAGALSQTQYF. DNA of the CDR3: TGTGCCAGCAGCGCACGACTAGCGGGGGCCCTCAGCCAGACGCAGTATTTT. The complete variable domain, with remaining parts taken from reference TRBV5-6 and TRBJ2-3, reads DAGVTQSPTHLIKTRGQQVTLRCSPKSGHDTVSWYQQALGQGPQFIFQYYEEEERQRGNFPDRFSGHQFPNYSSELNVNALLLGDSALYLCASSARLAGALSQTQYFGPGTRLTVL.

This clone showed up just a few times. Written as DNA, the CDR3 is TGTGCCACCAGCAGCGACAGGTTAAGTCAGCCCCAGCATTTT. Translated: CATSSDRLSQPQHF. The V call is TRBV15, the J call TRBJ1-5; perhaps TRBD1 as D (6 bases). Trimming left V 3 bases short and J 6 bases short, with 12 bases between. CDR1 is LNHNV, CDR2 YYDKDF, per germline (reference sequence). The CDR3 has 14 amino acids. Based on the CDR3 plus reference TRBV15 and TRBJ1-5, the full variable domain is DAMVIQNPRYQVTQFGKPVTLSCSQTLNHNVMYWYQQKSSQAPKLLFHYYDKDFNNEADTPDNFQSRRPNTSFCFLDIRSPGLGDTAMYLCATSSDRLSQPQHFGDGTRLSIL.

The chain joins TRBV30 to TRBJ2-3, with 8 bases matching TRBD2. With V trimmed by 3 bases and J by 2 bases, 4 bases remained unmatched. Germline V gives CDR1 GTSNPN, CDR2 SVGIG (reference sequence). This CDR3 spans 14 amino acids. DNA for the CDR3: TGTGCCTGGAGGATAGCGGGACTCACAGATACGCAGTATTTT. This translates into CAWRIAGLTDTQYF. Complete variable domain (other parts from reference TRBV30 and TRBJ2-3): SQTIHQWPATLVQPVGSPLSLECTVEGTSNPNLYWYRQAAGRGLQLLFYSVGIGQISSEVPQNLSASRPQDRQFILSSKKLLLSDSGFYLCAWRIAGLTDTQYFGPGTRLTVL.

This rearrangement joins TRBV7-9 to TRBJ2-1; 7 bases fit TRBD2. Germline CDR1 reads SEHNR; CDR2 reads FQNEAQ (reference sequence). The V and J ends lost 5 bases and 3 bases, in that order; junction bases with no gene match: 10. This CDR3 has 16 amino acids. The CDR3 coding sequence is TGTGCCAGCAGCCGAGCCGGCAGCGGGGACTACAATGAGCAGTTCTTC. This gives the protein CASSRAGSGDYNEQFF.

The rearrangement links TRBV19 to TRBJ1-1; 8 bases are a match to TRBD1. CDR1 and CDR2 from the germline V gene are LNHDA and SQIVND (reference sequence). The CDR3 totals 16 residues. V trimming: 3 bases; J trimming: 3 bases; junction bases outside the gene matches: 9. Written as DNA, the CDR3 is TGTGCCAGTAGTATTTTTCGGACAGGGAGAGACACTGAAGCTTTCTTT. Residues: CASSIFRTGRDTEAFF.

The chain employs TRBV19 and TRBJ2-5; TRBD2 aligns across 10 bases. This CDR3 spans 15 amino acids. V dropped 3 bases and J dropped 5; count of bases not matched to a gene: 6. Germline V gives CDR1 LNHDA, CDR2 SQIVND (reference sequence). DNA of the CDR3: TGTGCCAGTAGTATGGTTCTAGCGGGAGTGGAGACCCAGTACTTC. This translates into CASSMVLAGVETQYF.

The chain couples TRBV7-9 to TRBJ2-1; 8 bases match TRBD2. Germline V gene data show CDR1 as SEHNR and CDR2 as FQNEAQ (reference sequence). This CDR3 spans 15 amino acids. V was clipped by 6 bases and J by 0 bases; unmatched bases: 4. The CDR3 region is CASRPSGGSYNEQFF. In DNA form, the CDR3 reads TGTGCCAGCAGACCCAGCGGGGGCTCCTACAATGAGCAGTTCTTC.

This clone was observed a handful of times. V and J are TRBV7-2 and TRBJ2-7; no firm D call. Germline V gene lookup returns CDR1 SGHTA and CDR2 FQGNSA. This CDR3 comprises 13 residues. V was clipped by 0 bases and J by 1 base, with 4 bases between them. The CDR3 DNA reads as TGTGCCAGCAGCTTAGCCCAGTCCTACGAGCAGTACTTC. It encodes CASSLAQSYEQYF.